This T cell receptor (beta chain) originates from a study of CD8+ T cells in alopecia areata. The study, taken as a whole, reports: Relative to normal scalp, lesional scalp, especially alopecia totalis/universalis, showed higher clonality.

This sample's treatment: oral pan-JAK inhibitor, 5-10 mg twice daily. Per the germline V gene, CDR1 is SNHLY and CDR2 is FYNNEI. V was shortened by 5 bases and J by 0 bases, with 11 bases between the two germline ends. The CDR3 loop spans 15 amino acids. Reverse transcription of extracted RNA yielded cDNA, which provided the sequencing template. The data were produced by immunoSEQ multiplex PCR, yet TCRdb's version contains in-frame clones alone and is incomplete. The table records approximately 180,000 clones, 50% to 70% of them present only once. This clone was picked up many times. The antigen remains unidentified.

The source was CD4+ T cells sorted from blood, collected at approximately week 49, from a patient treated with tofacitinib. The chain has TRBV2 and TRBJ2-1; tentative D call: TRBD1 (6 bases). This TCR derives from a human donor with alopecia areata. The CDR3 nucleotides read TGTGCCAGCAGTCGGACAGATCGCTCCTACAATGAGCAGTTCTTC. Protein: CASSRTDRSYNEQFF.